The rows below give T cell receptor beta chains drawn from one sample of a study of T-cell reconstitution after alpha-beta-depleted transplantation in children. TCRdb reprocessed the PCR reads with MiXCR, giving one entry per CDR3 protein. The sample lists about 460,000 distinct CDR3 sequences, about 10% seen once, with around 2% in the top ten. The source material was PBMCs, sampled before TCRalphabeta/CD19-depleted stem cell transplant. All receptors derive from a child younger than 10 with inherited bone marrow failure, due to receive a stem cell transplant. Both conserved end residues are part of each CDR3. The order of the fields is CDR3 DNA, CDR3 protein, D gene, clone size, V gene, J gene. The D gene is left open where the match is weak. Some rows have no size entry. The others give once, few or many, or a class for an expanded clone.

CDR3nt: TGCAGTGCCGACAGCTTCATGCTTCTACTCAATGAGCAGTTCTTC; CDR3aa: CSADSFMLLLNEQFF; d_gene: NA; abundance: many; v_gene: TRBV20-1; j_gene: TRBJ2-1
CDR3nt: TGTGCCATCACGAACGGACTAGCGGGAGGGGGATACGAGCAGTACTTC; CDR3aa: CAITNGLAGGGYEQYF; d_gene: TRBD2; abundance: many; v_gene: TRBV10-3; j_gene: TRBJ2-7
CDR3nt: TGTGCCAGCAGGGAAGACTTGCGCACAGATACGCAGTATTTT; CDR3aa: CASREDLRTDTQYF; d_gene: NA; abundance: few; v_gene: TRBV6-1; j_gene: TRBJ2-3
CDR3nt: TGCGCCAGCAGCCAAGTCAACCAGGTAACCTACGAGCAGTACTTC; CDR3aa: CASSQVNQVTYEQYF; d_gene: NA; abundance: few; v_gene: TRBV4-3; j_gene: TRBJ2-7
CDR3nt: TGTGCCAGCAGCCACCGGGACAGAACATACAATGAGCAGTTCTTC; CDR3aa: CASSHRDRTYNEQFF; d_gene: TRBD1; abundance: NA; v_gene: TRBV7-2; j_gene: TRBJ2-1
CDR3nt: TGTGCCATCAGTGATTCTGGGCGGGAGAACTACGAGCAGTACTTC; CDR3aa: CAISDSGRENYEQYF; d_gene: TRBD2; abundance: many; v_gene: TRBV10-3; j_gene: TRBJ2-7
CDR3nt: TGCAGTGCCCAAGGACAGGGGGCGAGAACTGAAGCTTTCTTT; CDR3aa: CSAQGQGARTEAFF; d_gene: TRBD1; abundance: many; v_gene: TRBV20-1; j_gene: TRBJ1-1
CDR3nt: TGCGCCAGCAGCCCCAGTCTCGTGTCGGGCGAGCAGTACTTC; CDR3aa: CASSPSLVSGEQYF; d_gene: NA; abundance: many; v_gene: TRBV4-3; j_gene: TRBJ2-7
CDR3nt: TGTGCCAGCAGCCAAGAGATTCGGGTCCCGGGTTCACCCCTCCACTTT; CDR3aa: CASSQEIRVPGSPLHF; d_gene: NA; abundance: many; v_gene: TRBV3-1; j_gene: TRBJ1-6
CDR3nt: TGTGCCAGCAGTTACTCAGGGCGGGAGGGATACTACGAGCAGTACTTC; CDR3aa: CASSYSGREGYYEQYF; d_gene: TRBD2; abundance: few; v_gene: TRBV6-5; j_gene: TRBJ2-7
CDR3nt: TGTGCCAGCACCTGGGACATTTTTAACTATGGCTACACCTTC; CDR3aa: CASTWDIFNYGYTF; d_gene: NA; abundance: many; v_gene: TRBV28; j_gene: TRBJ1-2
CDR3nt: TGTGCCAGTAGCCTCCTCTATCGCTCTGGAAACACCATATATTTT; CDR3aa: CASSLLYRSGNTIYF; d_gene: NA; abundance: many; v_gene: TRBV19; j_gene: TRBJ1-3
CDR3nt: TGTGCCAGCTCACCATCGACAGGCTCTAATTCACCCCTCCACTTT; CDR3aa: CASSPSTGSNSPLHF; d_gene: NA; abundance: many; v_gene: TRBV18; j_gene: TRBJ1-6
CDR3nt: TGTGCCAGCAGTCTTCCTAGCGGGACTCCCTACGATGAGCAGTTCTTC; CDR3aa: CASSLPSGTPYDEQFF; d_gene: TRBD2; abundance: NA; v_gene: TRBV27; j_gene: TRBJ2-1
CDR3nt: TGTGCCAGCAGCTTACTCCGGGCCGGGACTGGATTATCTGGGGCCAACGTCCTGACTTTC; CDR3aa: CASSLLRAGTGLSGANVLTF; d_gene: NA; abundance: many; v_gene: TRBV7-9; j_gene: TRBJ2-6
CDR3nt: TGCAGCGCCCGATCGAGGGGCCAAGAGACCCAGTACTTC; CDR3aa: CSARSRGQETQYF; d_gene: NA; abundance: many; v_gene: TRBV29-1; j_gene: TRBJ2-5
CDR3nt: TGTGCCAGCAAAGGACTACTCCGCAATGAGCAGTTCTTC; CDR3aa: CASKGLLRNEQFF; d_gene: NA; abundance: many; v_gene: TRBV6-1; j_gene: TRBJ2-1
CDR3nt: TGTGCCAGCAGTTTGGGCAACGGCCACGAGCAGTACTTC; CDR3aa: CASSLGNGHEQYF; d_gene: NA; abundance: many; v_gene: TRBV27; j_gene: TRBJ2-7
CDR3nt: TGTGCCAGTAGTCCCGGGACTAGGAAACACAATGAGCAGTTCTTC; CDR3aa: CASSPGTRKHNEQFF; d_gene: TRBD2; abundance: few; v_gene: TRBV19; j_gene: TRBJ2-1
CDR3nt: TGCAGTGCTAGATCCGGGACAGGTCTGTCAGTTAACTATGGCTACACCTTC; CDR3aa: CSARSGTGLSVNYGYTF; d_gene: TRBD1; abundance: many; v_gene: TRBV20-1; j_gene: TRBJ1-2
CDR3nt: TGTGCCAGCAGCCTGGAGTTCCTTACTTCCTACGAGCAGTACTTC; CDR3aa: CASSLEFLTSYEQYF; d_gene: NA; abundance: many; v_gene: TRBV7-9; j_gene: TRBJ2-7
CDR3nt: TGTGCCAGCAGTCAATCGGCGGGAGGTGGGGAGACCCAGTACTTC; CDR3aa: CASSQSAGGGETQYF; d_gene: TRBD2; abundance: many; v_gene: TRBV5-5; j_gene: TRBJ2-5
CDR3nt: TGTGCCAGCAGCTTCAGCCCTAACTATGGCTACACCTTC; CDR3aa: CASSFSPNYGYTF; d_gene: NA; abundance: NA; v_gene: TRBV7-9; j_gene: TRBJ1-2
CDR3nt: TGTGCCAGCAGCTTCCCTAGCGGGGGGCCTGGGTACGAGCAGTACTTC; CDR3aa: CASSFPSGGPGYEQYF; d_gene: TRBD2; abundance: many; v_gene: TRBV7-2; j_gene: TRBJ2-7
CDR3nt: TGTGCCAGCAGCGTCCCCCTGAGCTCCTACAATGAGCAGTTCTTC; CDR3aa: CASSVPLSSYNEQFF; d_gene: NA; abundance: NA; v_gene: TRBV11-2; j_gene: TRBJ2-1
CDR3nt: TGTGCCAGTAGTATCGGGCAGGGGGTATCACAGCCCCAGCATTTT; CDR3aa: CASSIGQGVSQPQHF; d_gene: TRBD1; abundance: many; v_gene: TRBV19; j_gene: TRBJ1-5
CDR3nt: TGTGCCAGCAGCTCTCAGCCCCCGAACTTGGGCAATGAGCAGTTCTTC; CDR3aa: CASSSQPPNLGNEQFF; d_gene: NA; abundance: NA; v_gene: TRBV7-8; j_gene: TRBJ2-1
CDR3nt: TGTGCCACCAGCAGAAGGACAGGGGGAACCGATACGCAGTATTTT; CDR3aa: CATSRRTGGTDTQYF; d_gene: TRBD1; abundance: many; v_gene: TRBV15; j_gene: TRBJ2-3
CDR3nt: TGCAGCGTTGCGAGGTCAGGGGGCGAAATTGGTGGCTACACCTTC; CDR3aa: CSVARSGGEIGGYTF; d_gene: TRBD1; abundance: many; v_gene: TRBV29-1; j_gene: TRBJ1-2
CDR3nt: TGCAGCGTTACCGGGACAGGGACCCACAATACGCAGTATTTT; CDR3aa: CSVTGTGTHNTQYF; d_gene: TRBD1; abundance: many; v_gene: TRBV29-1; j_gene: TRBJ2-3
CDR3nt: TGTGCCACCACACGGAGCGAGGCCACCGGGGAGCTGTTTTTT; CDR3aa: CATTRSEATGELFF; d_gene: NA; abundance: many; v_gene: TRBV27; j_gene: TRBJ2-2
CDR3nt: TGTGCCAGCAGTGAACCTAAGGTTTCCACAGATACGCAGTATTTT; CDR3aa: CASSEPKVSTDTQYF; d_gene: NA; abundance: few; v_gene: TRBV25-1; j_gene: TRBJ2-3
CDR3nt: TGTGCCAGCAGCCCCCAATGGGCCGGGGAGCTGTTTTTT; CDR3aa: CASSPQWAGELFF; d_gene: NA; abundance: many; v_gene: TRBV7-9; j_gene: TRBJ2-2
CDR3nt: TGTGCCAGCAGCTCGGGGACAGGGGAAGCTCAGCCCCAGCATTTT; CDR3aa: CASSSGTGEAQPQHF; d_gene: TRBD1; abundance: many; v_gene: TRBV12-3/TRBV12-4; j_gene: TRBJ1-5
CDR3nt: TGCGCCAGCAGCTTGGTCGGGGGCGGTCAGCCCCAGCATTTT; CDR3aa: CASSLVGGGQPQHF; d_gene: NA; abundance: many; v_gene: TRBV5-1; j_gene: TRBJ1-5